This T cell receptor (beta chain) was captured in a study of T cells in Graves' hyperthyroidism and ophthalmopathy. Whole-study context: Before any treatment, at initial diagnosis, peripheral blood was collected.

From around 11 ml of fresh peripheral blood, PBMCs were isolated. The germline gives CDR1 MNHNS, CDR2 SASEGT. The V segment lost 5 bases and the J segment 4 bases; nucleotides outside the gene matches: 10. The CDR3 runs to 15 residues. The CDR3 regions of TCR beta were amplified from RNA transcripts. RT-PCR in the first round (using the HTBI primer set) targeted the TCR CDR3. TCRdb itself ran the multiplex PCR reads through MiXCR, one entry per CDR3 protein. The top ten hold 40% of the sample, which has over 350,000 distinct CDR3 sequences, less than 20% seen once. Sequenced: blood. This sequence originates from a man between 18 and 35 years old with Graves' ophthalmopathy. This chain links TRBV6-1 with TRBJ1-2; 7 bases align to TRBD1. CDR3 protein: CASSSIRTGIYGYTF. The DNA for the CDR3 is TGTGCCAGCAGTTCAATTCGGACAGGAATCTATGGCTACACCTTC.